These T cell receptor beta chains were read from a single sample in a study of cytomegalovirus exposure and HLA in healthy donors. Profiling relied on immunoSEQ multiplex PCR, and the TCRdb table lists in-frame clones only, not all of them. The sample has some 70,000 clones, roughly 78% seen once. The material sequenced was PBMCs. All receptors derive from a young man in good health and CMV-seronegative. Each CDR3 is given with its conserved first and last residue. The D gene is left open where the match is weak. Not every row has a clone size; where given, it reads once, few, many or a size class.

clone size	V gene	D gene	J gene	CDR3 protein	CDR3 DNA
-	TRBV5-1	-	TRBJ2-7	CASSFPSSYEQYF	TGCGCCAGCAGCTTCCCATCATCCTACGAGCAGTACTTC
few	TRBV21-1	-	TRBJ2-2	CASSSRQGLATGELFF	TGTGCCAGCAGCAGCAGACAGGGCCTGGCTACCGGGGAGCTGTTTTTT
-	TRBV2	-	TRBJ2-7	CASSVSRDGSAEQYF	TGTGCCAGCAGTGTGAGTCGGGACGGGAGTGCCGAGCAGTACTTC
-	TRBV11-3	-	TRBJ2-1	CASSLAFPGRSNEQFF	TGTGCCAGCAGCTTAGCGTTCCCAGGGCGCAGTAATGAGCAGTTCTTC
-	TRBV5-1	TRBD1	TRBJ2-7	CASSPGQGGISYEQYF	TGCGCCAGCAGCCCCGGACAGGGGGGGATCTCCTACGAGCAGTACTTC
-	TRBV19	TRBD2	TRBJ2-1	CASSTSGGAPDEQFF	TGTGCCAGTAGTACTAGCGGGGGGGCCCCCGATGAGCAGTTCTTC
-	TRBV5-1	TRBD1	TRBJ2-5	CASSGTGEETQYF	TGCGCCAGCAGTGGGACAGGGGAAGAGACCCAGTACTTC
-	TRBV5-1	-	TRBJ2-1	CASSLKRVNEQFF	TGCGCCAGCAGCTTGAAGCGAGTAAATGAGCAGTTCTTC
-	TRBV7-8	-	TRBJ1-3	CASSEGLSGNTIYF	TGTGCCAGCAGCGAGGGACTCTCTGGAAACACCATATATTTT
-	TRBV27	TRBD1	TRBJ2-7	CASNTGGSSYEQYF	TGTGCCAGCAACACAGGGGGTAGCTCCTACGAGCAGTACTTC
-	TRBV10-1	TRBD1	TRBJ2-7	CASSESDRALLLEQYF	TGCGCCAGCAGTGAGTCGGACAGGGCGCTACTACTCGAGCAGTACTTC
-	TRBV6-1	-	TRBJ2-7	CATLDRTYEQYF	TGTGCCACCTTGGACAGAACCTACGAGCAGTACTTC
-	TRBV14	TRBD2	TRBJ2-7	CASSPASGGSYEQYF	TGTGCCAGCAGCCCCGCTAGCGGGGGCTCCTACGAGCAGTACTTC
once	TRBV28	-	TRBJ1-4	CASSSSLTNEKLFF	TGTGCCAGCAGTTCCTCTCTAACTAATGAAAAACTGTTTTTT
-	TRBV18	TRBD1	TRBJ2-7	CASSQGQGYEQYF	TGTGCCAGCTCCCAGGGACAGGGGTACGAGCAGTACTTC
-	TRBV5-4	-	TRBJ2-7	CASSLQGRDEQYF	TGTGCCAGCAGCTTACAGGGTAGGGACGAGCAGTACTTC